The 24 T cell receptor beta chains below were found in one sample sequenced in a study of T cells in Graves' hyperthyroidism and ophthalmopathy. RNA transcripts gave rise to amplified TCR beta CDR3 regions. An initial round of RT-PCR targeting the TCR CDR3 relied on the HTBI primer set. TCRdb reprocessed the multiplex PCR reads with MiXCR, giving one entry per CDR3 protein. Of under 650,000 distinct CDR3 sequences listed, about 17% were seen once; the top ten hold 3.8%. The sample comprised blood. The receptors shown here come from a woman between 25 and 40 years old with Graves' hyperthyroidism.

The chain has TRBV5-1 and TRBJ1-4; 7 nucleotides line up with TRBD1. The germline V gene encodes CDR1 SGHRS and CDR2 YFSETQ. V was pared by 5 bases and J by 0 bases, with 7 bases of the junction left unmatched. The CDR3 has 16 residues. In DNA form, the CDR3 reads TGCGCCAGCAGTTCCGGACAGGCTACAACTAATGAAAAACTGTTTTTT. As protein: CASSSGQATTNEKLFF.

With regard to this clonotype: A much bigger clone sits one base away, suggesting this may be a read error. The J gene is TRBJ2-1, the V gene TRBV20-1, with D possibly matching TRBD1 (5 bases). With the DNA end fitting TRBJ2-7 better, the J assignment may be wrong. Germline CDR1 reads DFQATT; CDR2 reads SNEGSKA (reference sequence). This CDR3 contains 16 residues. CDR3 nucleotides: TGCAGTGCTTCTTCCTCGGACACGAGCTCCTACAATGAGCAGTACTTC. This sequence encodes CSASSSDTSSYNEQYF.

This chain joins TRBV5-1 and TRBJ2-5; TRBD1 aligns across 10 bases. Germline loops: CDR1 SGHRS, CDR2 YFSETQ. CDR3 length equals 15 residues. Trimming at V came to 2 bases and at J to 3 bases, leaving 4 bases not matched to a gene. CDR3 sequence (DNA): TGCGCCAGCAGCTTAGGGACAGGGGTAAAAGAGACCCAGTACTTC. Translated, it gives CASSLGTGVKETQYF.

This clonotype was found a few times. V usage is TRBV27 and J usage is TRBJ2-7; 7 bases fit TRBD1. The CDR3 sequence is 13 residues long. Germline-derived CDR1 and CDR2 are MNHEY and SMNVEV (reference sequence). J lost 8 bases, V lost 2 bases, and 6 bases had no gene match. The CDR3 DNA sequence: TGTGCCAGCAGTTTAACAGGGGTGGGCAAGCAGTACTTC. Translating it yields CASSLTGVGKQYF.

DNA for the CDR3: TGCAGTGCTAGAGGACTAGATCTTGGCATTCAGTACTTC. Amino acids: CSARGLDLGIQYF. This rearrangement joins TRBV20-1 to TRBJ2-4; possibly TRBD2 for D (6 bases). With 1 base removed from V and 9 bases from J, the gap between germline ends came to 13 bases. Germline V gene data show CDR1 as DFQATT and CDR2 as SNEGSKA (reference sequence). This CDR3 is 13 amino acids long.

This clonotype was counted at least ten times. The chain employs TRBV5-5 and TRBJ1-1, with D unclear. The CDR3 is 15 residues long. From germline, CDR1 is SGHKS and CDR2 YYEKEE (reference sequence). The V end lost 4 bases, the J end lost 5 bases, and 18 bases lay between the germline ends. This CDR3 is CASSPFGPVVTEAFF. Here the CDR3 DNA reads TGTGCCAGCAGCCCTTTCGGGCCGGTTGTGACTGAAGCTTTCTTT.

Regarding this clonotype: A read error may explain this, as a much larger clone is one base away. The rearrangement links TRBV7-9 to TRBJ2-1; possible D gene TRBD2, 6 bases. Trimming pared 0 bases from V and 0 bases from J, leaving 9 bases between. Looked up from germline, CDR1 is SEHNR and CDR2 is FQNEAQ (reference sequence). The CDR3 loop spans 16 amino acids. In nucleotides, the CDR3 is TGTGCCAGCAGCTTAGCCTACGGGAGCTCCTACAATGAGCAGTTCTTC. Translated, it gives CASSLAYGSSYNEQFF.

In its sample, this clonotype was seen many times. V and J are TRBV28 and TRBJ2-4, with TRBD2 matching over 8 bases. The germline gives CDR1 MDHEN, CDR2 SYDVKM. This CDR3 comprises 13 residues. The ends lost 7 bases at V and 10 bases at J; junction bases unmatched: 9. CDR3 in DNA: TGTGCCAGCAAGCTGACGGTAGCGGGAATTCAGTACTTC. Amino acids: CASKLTVAGIQYF.

This rearrangement joins TRBV20-1 to TRBJ2-7, with 7 bases fitting TRBD1. The germline gives CDR1 DFQATT, CDR2 SNEGSKA (reference sequence). This CDR3 has 13 amino acids. Germline trimming cut 7 bases from V and 4 bases from J; bases unmatched to any gene: 10. The CDR3 region is CSVGQGDVYEQYF. The CDR3 DNA follows: TGCAGTGTGGGGCAGGGGGACGTTTACGAGCAGTACTTC.

This clonotype was observed a handful of times. The chain carries TRBV28 and TRBJ1-5; TRBD1 might be the D (5 bases). CDR1 and CDR2 from the germline V gene are MDHEN and SYDVKM. This CDR3 is built from 15 residues. V gave up 6 bases and J gave up 3 bases, with 15 bases separating them. The CDR3 DNA reads as TGTGCCAGCAGCCCCCGGACTGGGGCCAATCAGCCCCAGCATTTT. Its translation is CASSPRTGANQPQHF.

This clonotype was observed at least ten times. The CDR3 loop is CASSWGPGGTNEQFF. The CDR3 DNA sequence: TGTGCCAGCAGTTGGGGACCTGGGGGGACTAATGAGCAGTTCTTC. The chain carries TRBV28 and TRBJ2-1, with D possibly TRBD2 on 6 matching bases. Trimming pared 4 bases from V and 7 bases from J, leaving 17 bases between. Germline V gene sequence: CDR1 MDHEN, CDR2 SYDVKM. CDR3 size: 15 residues.

This sequence joins TRBV4-1 and TRBJ1-1, with D uncertain. Germline-derived CDR1 and CDR2 are MGHRA and YSYEKL. The CDR3 sequence is 14 residues long. V was pared by 4 bases and J by 4 bases, with 13 bases between. The CDR3 region has the DNA TGCGCCAGCAGCCCTTGGGAGCGGACCACTGAAGCTTTCTTT. It specifies CASSPWERTTEAFF.

This clonotype was seen repeatedly, ten times or more. The chain is built from TRBV12-3 or TRBV12-4 and TRBJ2-7, with D unresolved. The V end lost 3 bases, the J end lost 6 bases, and 12 bases lay between the germline ends. The CDR3 runs 13 residues. The CDR3 coding sequence is TGTGCCAGCAGTTTCGAAAGGGCCCGCGAGCAGTACTTC. Translating it yields CASSFERAREQYF.

This clonotype was seen more than once but under ten times. Given a much more abundant clone one base away, this may be a read error. The rearrangement uses TRBV5-1 and TRBJ1-1, with a possible D match to TRBD1 (6 bases). This CDR3 region has 13 residues. Germline V gene sequence: CDR1 SGHRS, CDR2 YFSETQ. CDR3 coding DNA: TGCGTCAGCCAACAGGGAGAAGTCACTGAAGCTTTCTTT. Translated, it gives CVSQQGEVTEAFF.

This clonotype was picked up many times. V and J are TRBV27 and TRBJ2-7; D perhaps matches TRBD1 (6 bases). The CDR3 totals 12 residues. CDR1 and CDR2 (germline): MNHEY, SMNVEV (reference sequence). V lost 4 bases, J lost 4 bases, and 8 bases lay in between. In DNA form, the CDR3 reads TGTGCCAGCAGTTGGACAGAATACGAGCAGTACTTC. Translated, it gives CASSWTEYEQYF.

With respect to this clonotype: It may be a read error: a sequence one base away is much more abundant. This chain connects TRBV10-2 to TRBJ2-7, with TRBD2 identical over 9 bases. Trimming removed 4 bases from V and 4 bases from J; junction bases left unmatched: 11. The CDR3 is made up of 16 amino acids. Germline V CDR1 and CDR2: WSHSY, SAAADI. The CDR3 nucleotides read TGCGCCAGCAGTGGATTGGCTAGCGGGATCTTGTACGAGCAGTACTTC. Amino acid sequence: CASSGLASGILYEQYF.

This clonotype turned up a few times. V usage is TRBV19 and J usage is TRBJ2-2; tentative D call: TRBD2 (6 bases). Germline loops: CDR1 LNHDA, CDR2 SQIVND (reference sequence). The V gene lost 3 bases and the J gene lost 4 bases, with 15 bases spanning the gap. The CDR3 loop spans 16 amino acids. The CDR3 protein is CASSIVSGVGTGELFF. The DNA for the CDR3 is TGTGCCAGTAGTATTGTCTCGGGAGTGGGCACCGGGGAGCTGTTTTTT.

This clonotype appeared a single time. The genes are TRBV4-1 and TRBJ1-5; D gene unclear. Germline lookup yields CDR1 MGHRA and CDR2 YSYEKL. This CDR3 is built from 13 residues. The V end was cut by 1 base, the J end by 3 bases, with 4 bases between. The CDR3 sequence: CASSQATNQPQHF. The CDR3 DNA follows: TGCGCCAGCAGCCAAGCAACCAATCAGCCCCAGCATTTT.

This clonotype appeared a few times. The V gene is TRBV18, the J gene TRBJ2-3; 11 bases are shared with TRBD1. The CDR3 contains 16 residues. The germline gives CDR1 KGHSH, CDR2 LQKENI. V trimming: 3 bases; J trimming: 4 bases; junction bases outside the gene matches: 6. The CDR3 region is CASSPRTGGGSDTQYF. The DNA of the CDR3 is TGTGCCAGCTCACCTCGGACAGGGGGCGGATCAGATACGCAGTATTTT.

This clonotype was found a few times. This chain uses TRBV5-1 with TRBJ2-2, with D perhaps TRBD2 (6 bases). Trimming shortened V by 6 bases and J by 1 base, and 10 bases separated the two germline ends. CDR1 SGHRS and CDR2 YFSETQ come from the germline V gene. The CDR3 runs to 14 residues. The CDR3, as DNA: TGCGCCAGCAACCTCGGGGGGAACACCGGGGAGCTGTTTTTT. Its translation: CASNLGGNTGELFF. Together with reference TRBV5-1 and TRBJ2-2, the CDR3 gives the full variable domain: KAGVTQTPRYLIKTRGQQVTLSCSPISGHRSVSWYQQTPGQGLQFLFEYFSETQRNKGNFPGRFSGRQFSNSRSEMNVSTLELGDSALYLCASNLGGNTGELFFGEGSRLTVL.

The chain links TRBV24-1 to TRBJ2-3; D might be TRBD1 or TRBD2, each matching 6 bases. Germline V gene lookup returns CDR1 KGHDR and CDR2 SFDVKD. V lost 9 bases and J 6 bases, leaving 12 bases between the germline ends. The CDR3 covers 12 residues. The chain's CDR3 is CATARGGDTQYF. In DNA form, the CDR3 reads TGTGCCACCGCAAGAGGGGGGGATACGCAGTATTTT.

This clonotype was counted ten times or more. This chain connects TRBV19 to TRBJ2-1, with 8 bases fitting TRBD1. V shed 3 bases, J shed 5 bases, and the junction held 9 bases outside the gene matches. Germline V gene data show CDR1 as LNHDA and CDR2 as SQIVND (reference sequence). This CDR3 comprises 16 residues. CDR3 DNA sequence: TGTGCCAGTAGTATGGGTAACAGGGGGGTCCACAATGAGCAGTTCTTC. It is translated as CASSMGNRGVHNEQFF.

This clonotype was found many times. The rearrangement joins TRBV20-1 to TRBJ2-3; TRBD2 aligns across 8 bases. J gave up 2 bases and V 4 bases, and 8 bases lay outside the gene matches. The CDR3 is 15 amino acids. Germline lookup yields CDR1 DFQATT and CDR2 SNEGSKA (reference sequence). The CDR3 DNA reads TGCAGTGCTACCACCGGGACTAGTAACACAGATACGCAGTATTTT. Translating gives CSATTGTSNTDTQYF.

A remark on this clonotype: One end of the junction is discordant with germline, which a read error may explain. The CDR3 here is CAGSRTGQGATGELFF. The CDR3 DNA reads as TGTGCCGGCAGCCGGACGGGACAGGGAGCCACCGGGGAGCTGTTTTTT. The rearrangement links TRBV7-2 to TRBJ2-2; TRBD1 agrees at 9 bases. There are 16 residues in the CDR3. The germline V gene has CDR1 SGHTA and CDR2 FQGNSA.